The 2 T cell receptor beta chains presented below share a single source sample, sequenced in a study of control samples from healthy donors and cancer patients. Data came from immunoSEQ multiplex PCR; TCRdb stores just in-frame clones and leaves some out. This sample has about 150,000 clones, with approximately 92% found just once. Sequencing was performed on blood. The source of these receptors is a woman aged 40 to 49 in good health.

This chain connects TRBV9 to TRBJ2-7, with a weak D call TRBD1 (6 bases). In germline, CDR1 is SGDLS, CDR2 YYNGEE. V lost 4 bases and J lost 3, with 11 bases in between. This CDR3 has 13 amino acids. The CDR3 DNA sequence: TGTGCCAGCAGCCCAGGGGACGGCTACGAGCAGTACTTC. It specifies CASSPGDGYEQYF.

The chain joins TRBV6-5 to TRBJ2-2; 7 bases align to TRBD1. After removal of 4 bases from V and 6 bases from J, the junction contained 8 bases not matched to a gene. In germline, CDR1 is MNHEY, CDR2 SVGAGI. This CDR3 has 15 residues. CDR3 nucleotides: TGTGCCAGCAGTTCCCCTGGGACAGAATCCGGGGAGCTGTTTTTT. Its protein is CASSSPGTESGELFF.